Listed here is a single TCR beta chain. Its antigen is not known. The data are from a study of pediatric ulcerative colitis. Each sample received Survey-level depth of up to 500,000 reads. TCRdb's copy holds only in-frame clones and misses some; the assay was immunoSEQ multiplex PCR. The repertoire consists of 37,000 or so clones, with around four fifths occurring once and the leading ten covering roughly 23%. Trimming pared 2 bases from V and 4 bases from J, leaving 14 bases between. The CDR3 spans 15 residues. From germline, CDR1 is LNHNV and CDR2 YYDKDF (reference sequence). Before the diagnostic colonoscopy, ulcerative colitis patients were free of immunosuppressive medication. Study observations and caveats: All ulcerative colitis patients, but no controls, carried a couple of rectal clonotypes.

The sequence came from a girl aged 5 to 17 with moderate ulcerative colitis. What was sequenced was blood. V usage is TRBV15 and J usage is TRBJ2-5; maybe TRBD2 (5 bases). CDR3 in amino acids: CATSRNLREGETQYF. In DNA form, the CDR3 reads TGTGCCACCAGCAGAAATCTCAGAGAGGGAGAGACCCAGTACTTC.